This TCR beta chain was documented in a study of long-term antiretroviral therapy in people with HIV (dated by TCRdb to 2021 to 2024). About the investigation overall: Collection of the earliest samples took place about a decade ahead of the 2015 WHO recommendation for immediate ART, at a time when ART was typically delayed until CD4 counts fell. Whether ART initiation and durable HIV suppression were associated with changes in peripheral blood TRB repertoire composition and diversity was tested in a retrospective serial study. A total of 150 to 200 cryopreserved PBMC samples came from a few dozen adults with confirmed HIV infection and were collected serially over a mean of roughly six years (range 1-12). Of the roughly 30 participants with HIV, roughly twelve were female. Test extractions of a monoclonal T-cell line alongside about 35 polyclonal samples showed no cross-contamination during QIAcube processing. Broad study findings and their caveats: Compared with controls, HIV repertoires had narrower CDR3 length ranges, and the network structure pointed to an antigen-experienced repertoire that shifted only slightly toward naive after ART. Owing to limited PBMC availability, only the TCR beta chain was sequenced, without alpha chain pairing. A significant increase in TRB diversity was found to be associated with ART initiation, although TRB diversity was observed to remain significantly below that of transplant donor controls even after long-term ART. The repertoire was dominated across all time points by expanded TRB clones identified before ART initiation, although this dominance was seen to fluctuate and to decrease in many PLHIV after ART. Because pre-ART samples had limited cell numbers, profiling was done on unsorted PBMC rather than on sorted CD4+ and CD8+ T cells. The samples span the years 2004 to 2017, and the ART regimens used at that time may not be as effective as current regimens. Inferences about post-ART repertoire changes are limited because no data were available on ART adherence, viral resistance or therapy changes.

Remarks on this clone: What antigen it recognizes has not been identified. Per-nucleotide qualities are absent, and no much larger clonotype sits a single base away.

V gives up 6 bases and J gives up 5 bases, and the segment between their germline ends measures 19 bases. CDR1 SEHNR and CDR2 FQNEAQ were looked up in the germline V gene (reference sequence). Including the terminal cysteine and phenylalanine, the CDR3 comprises 15 residues. Solely the CDR3 DNA is kept, with 45 bases framed from the first base. The immunoSEQ hsTCRB v3.0 assay was used at survey level resolution to sequence the TRB variable region. The targeted TRB sequencing depth was roughly 40,000-55,000 T-cell genomes per sample. An Illumina MiSeq with a v3 150-cycle kit was used to sequence the pooled TRB libraries. Processing in the source paper ran as follows. Analysis of repertoires was carried out in R inside a reproducible Nextflow workflow spanning QC, data transformation and analysis. LymphoSeq2, an R package for AIRR-Seq data exploration, was used to implement custom analyses. A handful of samples that yielded fewer than 5000 total TRB sequences were excluded, so that approximately 170 HIV repertoires were analyzed. Among the approximately 180 retained HIV repertoires, 55 to 65 were collected before ART initiation and approximately 130 were collected after ART initiation. Each repertoire was downsampled to 5000 TRB nucleotide sequences, and summary statistics were averaged across 100 downsampling iterations. The analysis kept only TRB sequences whose CDR3 regions were at least seven amino acids long. Diversity was assessed using a clonality score derived from Shannon entropy and using the Gini coefficient. Repertoire networks linked the top 5000 CDR3 amino acid sequences whenever two sequences differed by an edit distance of one. For TRB CDR3 amino acid sequences, antigen specificity groups and MHC restriction were predicted with GLIPH2. To flag known CMV, EBV, HIV or tissue antigen associations, CDR3 amino acid sequences were matched against VDJdb and McPAS-TCR. Pre-ART, post-ART and control groups were compared with Wilcoxon signed-rank tests and Holm-Bonferroni correction. TCRdb carries this immuneACCESS record with in-frame sequences only. Its versions omit some clonotypes, under half of them owing to an unresolved V gene in the studies checked, with the rest unexplained. The V and J calls and the clone size are those of that table, but D and trimming were determined from the DNA. The sample records 20,000 to 25,000 clones, over 75% of which are singletons. The top ten clones comprise 6.5% to 10% of the sample.

To be included, a participant needed at least one PBMC sample from before ART initiation plus at least two post-ART samples. All participants with HIV were treated in the United States of America. Before DNA extraction, cryopreserved samples of roughly 0.9-11 million PBMC were thawed and then washed. At the time of the earliest PBMC sample, participants with HIV were aged between about 20 and 54 years. Per participant, PBMC samples came from 1-4 timepoints prior to ART initiation and 2-8 timepoints following ART initiation, for a median of 7 samples. For every participant, serial HIV viral load, CD4+ T-cell count, ART history and demographic data were obtained. Genomic DNA was extracted from unsorted PBMC with a Qiagen kit on a QIAcube, with processing performed in batches of 12 samples.

The chain couples TRBV7-9 to TRBJ1-1; tentative D gene TRBD1, with 5 bases matching. This material consisted of unsorted PBMCs, taken 0.2 years before starting antiretroviral therapy. The clonotype was recovered from a man between 18 and 29 years old with HIV. This receptor has the CDR3 CASSSSPGRGTEAFF. The base sequence is TGTGCCAGCAGTTCCTCACCGGGGCGGGGGACTGAAGCTTTCTTT.